Following are 17 T cell receptor beta chains from one sample sequenced in a study of spatial heterogeneity in lung cancer. Indicated time point: blood at routine non-recurrence follow-up after resection. Via MiXCR, TCRdb re-called the 5' RACE reads, giving one row per CDR3 protein. The sample shows 35,000 to 45,000 distinct CDR3 sequences, 6.5% to 9.5% of them seen only once. Sequenced material: PBMCs, taken at follow-up. All receptors derive from a male donor with early-stage non-small cell lung cancer.

This clonotype has a count of ten or more. V and J are TRBV7-6 and TRBJ2-1, with 9 bases lining up with TRBD2. Unmatched junction bases numbered 7, after V lost 5 bases and J lost 8 bases. Germline V CDR1 and CDR2: SGHVS, FNYEAQ. The CDR3 runs 14 residues. This CDR3 reads CASSASGGLDEQFF. The CDR3 nucleotides read TGTGCCAGCAGCGCGAGCGGGGGGCTCGATGAGCAGTTCTTC.

This clonotype occurred many times. This chain links TRBV20-1 with TRBJ2-2, with unresolved D. CDR3 length: 13 residues. V was cut by 5 bases and J by 5 bases, with 12 bases left in between. Germline CDR1 reads DFQATT; CDR2 reads SNEGSKA (reference sequence). CDR3 loop: CSAAVQSTGELFF. DNA of the CDR3: TGCAGTGCTGCCGTACAGTCGACCGGGGAGCTGTTTTTT.

This clonotype was observed many times. This chain joins TRBV29-1 and TRBJ2-7; TRBD1 is a possible D gene (6 bases). Germline CDR1 and CDR2: SQVTM and ANQGSEA. With 0 bases removed from V and 5 bases from J, the gap between germline ends came to 11 bases. The CDR3 spans 13 residues. The CDR3 reads CSVEDARGHEQYF. The CDR3 DNA follows: TGCAGCGTTGAAGATGCCAGGGGACACGAGCAGTACTTC.

In its sample, this clonotype was seen many times. The chain joins TRBV12-3 or TRBV12-4 to TRBJ1-1; D call uncertain. V lost 3 bases to trimming and J lost 8 bases, with 13 bases between them. This CDR3 contains 13 residues. The CDR3 loop reads CASSFGPDEEAFF. The CDR3 bases are TGTGCCAGCAGTTTTGGGCCTGATGAAGAAGCTTTCTTT.

In this sample, this clonotype turned up many times. This chain links TRBV2 with TRBJ1-2, with D unresolved. Germline V gives CDR1 SNHLY, CDR2 FYNNEI. This CDR3 spans 11 amino acids. V gave up 10 bases and J gave up 2 bases, with 8 bases separating them. For the CDR3, the DNA is TGTGCCACGGCCGTGAACTATGGCTACACCTTC. Protein sequence: CATAVNYGYTF.

This clonotype was found many times. This rearrangement joins TRBV6-5 to TRBJ2-5; 8 positions match TRBD1. Germline assignment: CDR1 MNHEY and CDR2 SVGAGI. The junction had 6 bases not matched to a gene; V was cut back by 2 bases and J by 1 base. The CDR3 contains 16 residues. CDR3 region: CASSYPGQGGQETQYF. The CDR3 coding sequence is TGTGCCAGCAGTTACCCCGGACAGGGTGGCCAAGAGACCCAGTACTTC.

Ten or more counts support this clonotype. The V and J genes are TRBV11-2 and TRBJ1-1, with a weak D call TRBD1 (5 bases). In germline, CDR1 is SGHAT, CDR2 FQNNGV. The CDR3 runs to 15 residues. Between the trimmed V and J ends, which lost 1 base and 1 base, there was a span of 10 bases. This chain's CDR3 is CASSLVWQGNTEAFF. The DNA for the CDR3 is TGTGCCAGCAGCTTAGTTTGGCAGGGGAACACTGAAGCTTTCTTT. The whole variable domain, remainder taken from reference TRBV11-2 and TRBJ1-1, is EAGVAQSPRYKIIEKRQSVAFWCNPISGHATLYWYQQILGQGPKLLIQFQNNGVVDDSQLPKDRFSAERLKGVDSTLKIQPAKLEDSAVYLCASSLVWQGNTEAFFGQGTRLTVV.

This clonotype was seen many times. V usage is TRBV4-2 and J usage is TRBJ2-1, with TRBD1 identical over 7 bases. This CDR3 region has 15 residues. Germline values: CDR1 LGHNA, CDR2 YNFKEQ. V was clipped by 5 bases and J by 2 bases; unmatched bases: 6. The CDR3 here is CASSERQGTYNEQFF. The CDR3, as DNA: TGTGCCAGCAGCGAACGACAGGGTACCTACAATGAGCAGTTCTTC.

V gene TRBV3-1 combines with J gene TRBJ2-5; 11 nucleotides agree with TRBD2. The V and J ends lost 3 bases and 2 bases, in that order; junction bases with no gene match: 2. The CDR3 runs 15 residues. CDR1 and CDR2 (germline): LGHDT, YNNKEL (reference sequence). CDR3 residues: CASSHRLAGQETQYF. The CDR3 DNA sequence: TGTGCCAGCAGCCATAGACTAGCGGGACAAGAGACCCAGTACTTC.

The V gene is TRBV2, the J gene TRBJ2-3; D gene ambiguous. The V and J ends lost 6 bases and 7 bases respectively, with 17 bases between them. Germline V lookup: CDR1 SNHLY, CDR2 FYNNEI. This CDR3 spans 14 amino acids. Here the CDR3 reads CASSEIDGRNTQYF. In nucleotides, the CDR3 is TGTGCCAGCAGCGAGATCGACGGGCGGAATACGCAGTATTTT.

This clonotype was observed many times. This chain uses TRBV5-6 with TRBJ1-1; D perhaps matches TRBD1 (6 bases). The CDR3 runs 15 residues. With 0 bases removed from V and 3 bases from J, the gap between germline ends came to 12 bases. Germline V gene lookup returns CDR1 SGHDT and CDR2 YYEEEE. This CDR3 reads CASSLADWTDTEAFF. The CDR3, as DNA: TGTGCCAGCAGCTTGGCGGATTGGACAGACACTGAAGCTTTCTTT. The variable domain in full, with the rest retrieved from reference TRBV5-6 and TRBJ1-1, is DAGVTQSPTHLIKTRGQQVTLRCSPKSGHDTVSWYQQALGQGPQFIFQYYEEEERQRGNFPDRFSGHQFPNYSSELNVNALLLGDSALYLCASSLADWTDTEAFFGQGTRLTVV.

This clonotype was counted ten times or more. The chain combines TRBV10-2 with TRBJ2-5; 7 bases are shared with TRBD2. The CDR3 consists of 13 residues. Germline CDR1 and CDR2: WSHSY and SAAADI. V trimming: 4 bases; J trimming: 2 bases; junction bases outside the gene matches: 1. The CDR3 DNA reads TGCGCCAGCAGTGTAGCGGGTCAAGAGACCCAGTACTTC. Translating it yields CASSVAGQETQYF.

This clonotype was counted between two and nine times. This chain joins TRBV3-1 and TRBJ2-7; TRBD2 matches 7 bases. Germline V gene lookup returns CDR1 LGHDT and CDR2 YNNKEL (reference sequence). The CDR3 covers 16 residues. With V trimmed by 4 bases and J by 1 base, 10 bases remained unmatched. In nucleotides, the CDR3 is TGTGCCAGCAGCCGACTAGCCCAATTTAGTTCCTACGAGCAGTACTTC. Translation gives CASSRLAQFSSYEQYF.

This clonotype showed up many times. V gene TRBV20-1 combines with J gene TRBJ2-7; 13 bases are shared with TRBD2. Germline CDR1 and CDR2: DFQATT and SNEGSKA (reference sequence). With 5 bases clipped from V and 4 bases from J, the junction kept 5 bases outside the gene matches. This CDR3 contains 14 residues. CDR3 DNA: TGCAGTGCTTGGACTAGCGGGGGCGATTACGAGCAGTACTTC. It codes for CSAWTSGGDYEQYF.

V and J are TRBV7-2 and TRBJ2-5; D call uncertain. CDR1 and CDR2 (germline): SGHTA, FQGNSA. Between the trimmed V and J ends, which lost 4 bases and 1 base, there was a span of 7 bases. The CDR3 loop spans 13 amino acids. The CDR3 DNA reads TGTGCCAGCAGCTCCGAAATCCAAGAGACCCAGTACTTC. It yields the protein CASSSEIQETQYF.

Ten or more counts support this clonotype. The V gene is TRBV21-1, the J gene TRBJ2-7; the D call in the table, TRBD1, was not verified against the DNA. TRBV21-1 is described as a pseudogene. The CDR3 has 16 residues. CDR3 nucleotides: TGTGCCAGCAGCATCAACCGGGACAGGAACTCCTACGAGCAGTACTTC. It encodes CASSINRDRNSYEQYF.

This clonotype was observed many times. The chain recombines TRBV5-6 with TRBJ1-5; no firm D call. Per germline, CDR1 SGHDT and CDR2 YYEEEE. The CDR3 runs to 16 residues. V shed 0 bases and J shed 3 bases, with 13 bases lying between them. CDR3: CASSLGEPGLNQPQHF. In nucleotides, the CDR3 is TGTGCCAGCAGCTTGGGGGAACCGGGTCTCAATCAGCCCCAGCATTTT.